This TCR beta chain emerged from a study of patients and donors after allogeneic stem cell transplantation. TCRdb processed the RT-PCR reads anew with MiXCR; each CDR3 protein has one entry. Here the sample spans approximately 430,000 distinct CDR3 sequences, 16% being singletons. Germline assignment: CDR1 KGHDR and CDR2 SFDVKD. Deletions cut 0 bases from V and 4 bases from J, with 6 bases between. The CDR3 runs to 14 residues. There are a few counts of this clonotype. This sequence was found in a human donor who was either an allogeneic HSCT recipient or a stem cell or donor lymphocyte infusion donor (not recorded which). It is not recorded whose cells these are; they may come from a transplant donor. Specimen: blood, either unsorted or a sorted T cell fraction (not recorded which). J is TRBJ2-1 and V is TRBV24-1; no clear D. CDR3 in amino acids: CATSDLHGYNEQFF. For the CDR3, the DNA is TGTGCCACCAGTGATTTGCACGGTTACAATGAGCAGTTCTTC.